The entry that follows covers one T cell receptor beta chain sequence. Its antigen is not known. This record belongs to a study of OX40 agonist ivuxolimab in advanced cancers. Whole-study findings and limits: Low normalized T-cell clonal expansion was additionally recorded for some nonresponders.

The table came from immunoSEQ multiplex PCR; TCRdb's copy has only in-frame clones and leaves some out. This table has some 73,000 clones, about 87% appearing once. V lost 4 bases and J lost 8, with 12 bases in between. Per the germline V gene, CDR1 is SGDLS and CDR2 is YYNGEE. The CDR3 has 12 residues. The gene calls are TRBV9 and TRBJ1-2; maybe TRBD1 (6 bases). This sequence was found in an adult with an advanced solid tumor such as melanoma, head and neck, liver or kidney cancer. Sample: CD4+ or CD8+ T cells sorted from blood, taken in a trial of the OX40 agonist ivuxolimab. CDR3 protein: CASSLSGEGYTF. CDR3 nucleotides: TGTGCCAGCAGCCTTTCAGGGGAAGGCTACACCTTC.